This entry lists 7 T cell receptor beta chains sequenced from one sample in a study of early T cells in non-severe SARS-CoV-2 infection. From the 5' RACE reads, TCRdb called clonotypes with MiXCR, one entry per CDR3 protein. The data show about 48,000 distinct CDR3 sequences, around 9.5% seen once. Sequencing input: whole blood. The receptors originated from an adult who was a healthcare worker with PCR-confirmed SARS-CoV-2 infection or an uninfected control (not recorded which).

In this sample, this clonotype turned up many times. The chain uses TRBV20-1 and TRBJ1-1; D gene uncertain. V was cut by 0 bases and J by 11 bases, with 19 bases left in between. This CDR3 spans 14 amino acids. CDR1 is DFQATT, CDR2 SNEGSKA, per germline (reference sequence). The CDR3 DNA is TGCAGTGCTAGAGAGGCTTCGGGATCCGGGAGGGCTTTCTTT. It codes for CSAREASGSGRAFF.

J is TRBJ1-1 and V is TRBV7-3; D unresolved. The CDR3 spans 14 residues. Germline values: CDR1 SGHTA, CDR2 FQGTGA. Between the trimmed V and J ends, which lost 5 bases and 7 bases, there was a span of 17 bases. This CDR3 is CASSKDGLRGEAFF. CDR3 sequence (DNA): TGTGCCAGCAGCAAAGACGGCCTGCGGGGTGAAGCTTTCTTT.

The rearrangement links TRBV7-6 to TRBJ2-7; D remains unclear. The CDR3 has 14 amino acids. Germline V gene lookup returns CDR1 SGHVS and CDR2 FNYEAQ. Trimming left V 3 bases short and J 1 base short, with 10 bases between. The chain's CDR3 is CASSLGGPSYEQYF. As DNA, the CDR3 is TGTGCCAGCAGCTTGGGCGGTCCTTCCTACGAGCAGTACTTC.

This clonotype was counted between two and nine times. J is TRBJ1-2 and V is TRBV29-1, with D hard to call. Germline V gene data show CDR1 as SQVTM and CDR2 as ANQGSEA. The CDR3 covers 17 residues. V lost 0 bases and J lost 0, with 17 bases in between. CDR3 amino acids: CSVEDLGQLLTNYGYTF. The CDR3 DNA reads as TGCAGCGTTGAAGATCTTGGTCAGCTCCTAACTAACTATGGCTACACCTTC.

This clonotype was seen at least ten times. This chain connects TRBV20-1 to TRBJ2-5, with D perhaps matching TRBD1 or TRBD2 (6 bases each). This CDR3 region has 15 residues. Trimming took 0 bases from V and 1 from J, leaving 12 bases between them. Germline-derived CDR1 and CDR2 are DFQATT and SNEGSKA (reference sequence). The CDR3 is CSARDPGAGQETQYF. CDR3 bases: TGCAGTGCTAGAGATCCGGGGGCAGGCCAAGAGACCCAGTACTTC.

As to this clonotype: A single base separates this from a much larger clone, so it may be a read error. The J gene is TRBJ1-1, the V gene TRBV29-1; D possibly corresponds to TRBD1 (6 bases). The CDR3 is made up of 14 amino acids. CDR1 and CDR2 from the germline V gene are SQVTM and ANQGSEA. The CDR3 protein is CGVARQDVGTEAFF. The CDR3 DNA is TGCGGCGTTGCAAGACAGGACGTCGGCACTGAAGCTTTCTTT. The whole variable domain, remainder taken from reference TRBV29-1 and TRBJ1-1, is SAVISQKPSRDICQRGTSLTIQCQVDSQVTMMFWYRQQPGQSLTLIATANQGSEATYESGFVIDKFPISRPNLTFSTLTVSNMSPEDSSIYLCGVARQDVGTEAFFGQGTRLTVV.

This clonotype was counted many times. This chain connects TRBV19 to TRBJ1-2; no firm D call. Trimming shortened V by 3 bases and J by 0 bases, and 11 bases separated the two germline ends. The CDR3 runs to 15 residues. Germline V gene data show CDR1 as LNHDA and CDR2 as SQIVND (reference sequence). The CDR3: CASSIAGTTNYGYTF. For the CDR3, the DNA is TGTGCCAGTAGTATTGCGGGCACGACTAACTATGGCTACACCTTC.